This TCR beta chain was identified in a study of shared clonotypes between healthy human individuals (TCRdb year 2020). For the study in its entirety: A few men and a couple of women, aged 18 to 49 years, made up the cohort. Libraries were prepared and TCR repertoires were sequenced by different laboratories using diverse techniques, in order to increase sequencing depth and limit assay-specific biases. For each donor, CD4 naive and CD4 memory were each given three plates, CD8 naive was given two plates, and CD8 memory was given one plate. To estimate repertoire size and how much clonotypes are shared between individuals, the study performed deep sequencing of blood TCR repertoires from five healthy adults. Leukapheresis yielded between about 0.85 and 10 billion PBMCs per donor. The paper as a whole reports these results and caveats: Based on pairwise subsampling, the degree of clonotype sharing among donors was expected to be affected by sequencing depth. Because the study included only a small number of donors, the genetic and exposure-history diversity represented was limited. Estimated clonotype richness was generally larger for naive than for memory subsets. Only blood was sampled, and tissue TCR repertoires likely differ from those in blood. Approximately 4.8% of naive CD4, around 3.5% of naive CD8, 2.3% of memory CD4, and less than 0.45% of memory CD8 clonotypes were shared across a handful of donors. Even with the large sequencing depth, rarefaction of the sorted-subset datasets indicated that sequencing was incomplete. Compared with non-shared clonotypes, the clonotypes found in all four sorted-subset donors had higher generation probabilities.

CD8 naive samples consisted of CD45RO-negative cells that were positively selected for CCR7, yielding a CD45RA+CCR7+ population without TemRA cells. Healthy HIV-negative adults with no recently reported acute infections or vaccinations were included as donors. All donors were Caucasian adults living in Nashville, Tennessee, USA. After blood collection by leukapheresis, PBMCs were isolated using Ficoll-Histopaque density gradient centrifugation and then cryopreserved in the vapor phase of liquid nitrogen. Purity and quantity of every magnetically sorted T cell population were checked by analytical flow cytometry. Genomic DNA was isolated from each sorted fraction and quantified by UV absorbance on a Nanodrop 2000c. The CDR3 has 18 amino acids, counting the end cysteine and phenylalanine. Only the CDR3 DNA is retained, 54 bases long and in frame from the first base. CDR1 and CDR2, per the germline V gene, are SGHTA and FQGTGA. Relative to germline, V is 2 bases shorter and J is 7 bases shorter, with 24 bases between their ends.

TCR CDR3 regions were amplified from genomic DNA by multiplex PCR using the deep immunoSEQ assay. Extracted genomic DNA from each cell subset was spread evenly across all wells of several immunoSEQ 96-well plates, with each plate serving as a replicate. Each replicate PCR for sorted subsets received about 200 ng genomic DNA, equal to tens of thousands of T cell genomes. Purified libraries were quantified with a Qubit 3.0 fluorometer, sized on a Bioanalyzer 2100, and re-quantified with the KAPA Library Quantification kit. Every immunoSEQ 96-well plate was sequenced on a dedicated single-read 150-cycle Illumina NextSeq 550 flow cell. Concerning the study's data processing: The immunoSEQ output contained only junctional sequences without quality scores, so filtering could not match that applied to full-length reads. Sequences were annotated with PyIR, a Python wrapper for IgBLAST v1.9, and V/J genes and CDR3 were assigned using IMGT germline references. Reads with weak V/J assignments (E-value above 1e-6), missing CDR3, stop codons, out-of-frame junctions, or ambiguous translated residues were removed. V3J clonotypes were defined as sequences sharing an identical inferred V gene, J gene, and CDR3 amino acid sequence. Percentage overlap between repertoires was calculated by dividing the number of shared unique clonotypes by the size of the smaller repertoire. Richness of each repertoire was evaluated using RTK rarefaction, the Chao1 estimator, and Recon v2.1 estimates of unobserved clonotypes. Generation probabilities for all TCRbeta clonotypes obtained by the gDNA method from a few donors were computed using OLGA. Here the immuneACCESS table is served through TCRdb, limited to in-frame sequences with V and J called. Missing clones are a known gap in these copies; in checked studies unresolved V genes cover under half, and the rest lacks a known reason. V and J calls and clone size are given by that table; D and trimming were obtained from the DNA. The sample profile shows about 2.2 million clones; 93% of them were found once. In total, the top ten clones hold around 1.7% of the sample.

Turning to this clone: Which antigen it targets is not known. No much larger clonotype is one base removed from it; base qualities were not supplied.

This clonotype was sampled from a man younger than 35 in good health. Some clones in this sample may be carry-over from other donors' samples. The material sequenced was naive CD8+ T cells from PBMCs. The sample's cell subset or site, from its label and the paper: CD45RA+CCR7+. The sequence is built from TRBV7-3 and TRBJ2-1, and the D gene may be TRBD2, 6 bases matching. The nucleotides are TGTGCCAGCAGCTTAGTAGCGGCTCGTGCAGGCATGAGGAATGAGCAGTTCTTC. Its amino acids are CASSLVAARAGMRNEQFF.